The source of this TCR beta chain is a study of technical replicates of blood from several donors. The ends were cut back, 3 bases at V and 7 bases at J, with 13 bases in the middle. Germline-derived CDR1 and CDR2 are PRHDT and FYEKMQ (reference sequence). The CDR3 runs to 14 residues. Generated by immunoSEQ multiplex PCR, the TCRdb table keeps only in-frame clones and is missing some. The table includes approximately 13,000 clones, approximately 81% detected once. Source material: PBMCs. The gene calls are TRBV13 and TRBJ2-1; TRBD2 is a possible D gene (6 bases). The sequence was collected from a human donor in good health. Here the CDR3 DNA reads TGTGCCAGCAGCTTTGGCGGGGAGTGGAATGAGCAGTTCTTC. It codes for CASSFGGEWNEQFF.